These 7 T cell receptor beta chains originate from one sample sequenced in a study of blood T cell repertoires in COVID-19. Assay: immunoSEQ multiplex PCR; the TCRdb copy retains only in-frame clones and omits some. The profile shows about 22,000 clones, around 92% of them singletons. Input material: peripheral blood. Source of these receptors: a woman in her seventies with active COVID-19.

The rearrangement links TRBV29-1 to TRBJ2-5; 9 bases align to TRBD1. Germline V gene lookup returns CDR1 SQVTM and CDR2 ANQGSEA. The length of the CDR3 is 13 residues. J lost 2 bases, V lost 7 bases, and 5 bases had no gene match. CDR3 residues: CSAPGQGQETQYF. The CDR3 DNA reads as TGCAGCGCCCCGGGACAGGGTCAAGAGACCCAGTACTTC.

The gene calls are TRBV18 and TRBJ1-1; 9 nucleotides agree with TRBD1. The germline V gene encodes CDR1 KGHSH and CDR2 LQKENI. CDR3 length: 14 residues. Trimming removed 4 bases from V and 3 bases from J; junction bases left unmatched: 3. Written as DNA, the CDR3 is TGTGCCAGCTCACTGGGACAGGGATACACTGAAGCTTTCTTT. Translation: CASSLGQGYTEAFF.

The J gene is TRBJ2-7, the V gene TRBV6-5, with 10 positions matching TRBD2. The V gene's germline CDR1 is MNHEY and CDR2 SVGAGI. Trimming cost V 4 bases and J 3 bases; bases outside gene matches: 6. The CDR3 has 15 residues. The chain's CDR3 is CASSSWGTSVYEQYF. CDR3 nucleotides: TGTGCCAGCAGTTCCTGGGGGACTAGCGTCTACGAGCAGTACTTC.

CDR3 sequence: CASSRGSWGRQETQYF. The CDR3 DNA follows: TGTGCCAGCAGCCGTGGCTCCTGGGGCCGTCAAGAGACCCAGTACTTC. V gene TRBV11-1 combines with J gene TRBJ2-5; weak D call: TRBD1 (5 bases). The CDR3 has 16 amino acids. The germline V gene encodes CDR1 SGHAT and CDR2 FQDESV (reference sequence). Trimming shortened V by 5 bases and J by 2 bases, and 18 bases separated the two germline ends.

As DNA, the CDR3 is TGTGCCTTACAGGTGAACACTGAAGCTTTCTTT. Its protein is CALQVNTEAFF. V and J are TRBV30 and TRBJ1-1; D is perhaps TRBD1 (5 bases). This CDR3 is 11 amino acids long. V was trimmed by 7 bases and J by 0 bases, leaving 6 bases between them. Per germline, CDR1 GTSNPN and CDR2 SVGIG (reference sequence).

V usage is TRBV4-1 and J usage is TRBJ2-2; 11 bases agree with TRBD2. The CDR3 is 18 residues long. CDR1 and CDR2 from the germline V gene are MGHRA and YSYEKL. V was clipped by 0 bases and J by 3 bases; unmatched bases: 6. The CDR3 DNA is TGCGCCAGCAGCCAAGACACTAGCGGGAGTGTGTACACCGGGGAGCTGTTTTTT. Residues: CASSQDTSGSVYTGELFF.

V usage is TRBV30 and J usage is TRBJ1-1; D ambiguous. V gave up 3 bases and J gave up 4 bases, with 12 bases separating them. This CDR3 contains 13 residues. Germline V gene lookup returns CDR1 GTSNPN and CDR2 SVGIG (reference sequence). The CDR3 loop is CAWRSAGSTEAFF. The CDR3 DNA reads as TGTGCCTGGAGAAGCGCGGGTTCCACTGAAGCTTTCTTT.